This T cell receptor beta chain was captured in a study of blood T cells in healthy people across ages. Each sample provided at least 5 micrograms of extracted total RNA. This clonotype was seen more than once but under ten times. Its cognate antigen is unknown. Per germline, CDR1 DFQATT and CDR2 SNEGSKA (reference sequence). After removal of 5 bases from V and 0 bases from J, the junction contained 9 bases not matched to a gene. The CDR3 spans 16 residues. A second roughly 7 to 11 cycle PCR used barcoded and J-beta primers. Carrying 12 random nucleotides, a template-switch adaptor labeled each individual cDNA molecule. One entry per CDR3 protein results from TCRdb running MiXCR on the 5' RACE reads. The table includes about a million distinct CDR3 sequences, approximately 50% detected once. Findings of the study overall: Naive T cell percentage strongly correlated with TCR beta diversity.

Sequences were obtained from blood. The TCR was taken from a woman aged 55-69 years in good health. This rearrangement joins TRBV20-1 to TRBJ2-1, with TRBD2 matching 8 bases. CDR3 region: CSARGPSGSSYNEQFF. The CDR3 DNA is TGCAGTGCTCGGGGGCCCAGCGGGAGCTCCTACAATGAGCAGTTCTTC.